This entry lists 26 T cell receptor delta chains sequenced from one sample in a study of gamma-delta T cells after stem cell transplantation. TCRdb reprocessed the RT-PCR reads through CATT. The sample shows approximately 1,000 delta-chain clones, roughly 18% of them seen only once. The sequenced material came from gamma-delta T cells. These receptors were collected from a human donor. It is not recorded whose cells these are; they may come from a transplant donor.

This clone has a handful of counts. CDR3 in amino acids: CACDPLGDDTDKLIF. CDR3 bases: TGTGCCTGTGACCCACTGGGGGACGACACCGATAAACTCATCTTT. This sequence joins TRDV2 and TRDJ1; TRDD3 matches 9 bases. This CDR3 contains 15 residues. The germline V gene encodes CDR1 GEAIGNYY and CDR2 EKD. V trimming: 3 bases; J trimming: 0 bases; junction bases outside the gene matches: 4.

In regard to this clone: A far larger clone is only one base removed, so a read error is likely. This same CDR3 is encoded by further DNA sequences in the sample. V usage is TRDV2 and J usage is TRDJ1, with 7 positions matching TRDD2. V lost 1 base, J lost 4 bases, and 20 bases stayed unmatched. CDR1 is GEAIGNYY and CDR2 is EKD in the germline V gene. The CDR3 is made up of 19 amino acids. The CDR3 reads CACDTAGFPTGAYGDKLIF. As DNA, the CDR3 is TGTGCCTGTGACACGGCGGGCTTTCCTACTGGAGCTTATGGCGATAAACTCATCTTT.

This clone was detected a few times. It differs at one base from a far larger clone, so likely a read error. V and J are TRDV2 and TRDJ1; 7 bases agree with TRDD3. Germline CDR1 and CDR2: GEAIGNYY and EKD. This CDR3 has 21 residues. Trimming took 3 bases from V and 0 from J; bases not matched to a gene: 24. CDR3 loop: CACDDILGYRPTGPYTDKLIF. CDR3 nucleotides: TGTGCCTGTGACGACATACTGGGGTATAGGCCCACAGGCCCGTACACCGATAAACTCATCTTT.

To note about this clone: A far larger clone is one nucleotide away, so this likely arose from a read error. The chain employs TRDV2 and TRDJ1, with 9 bases identical to TRDD3. Germline V gene lookup returns CDR1 GEAIGNYY and CDR2 EKD. This CDR3 is 15 amino acids long. This CDR3 reads CACDSLSTGGDKFIF. The DNA of the CDR3 is TGTGCCTGTGATTCTCTTAGTACTGGGGGAGATAAATTCATCTTT.

This clone occurred a few times. This likely traces to a read error, being one base from a far larger clone. The chain couples TRDV2 to TRDJ1; perhaps D is TRDD2 or TRDD3 (7 bases each). Germline CDR1 and CDR2: GEAIGNYY and EKD. Trimming cost V 6 bases and J 2 bases, with 27 bases left between them. The CDR3 has 18 residues. CDR3 amino acids: CACYMIPTATGDTDKLIF. The CDR3 DNA reads as TGTGCCTGTTACATGATTCCTACCGCTACTGGGGATACCGATAAACTCATCTTT.

In this sample, this clone is large. Other DNA sequences within the sample encode an identical CDR3. The chain uses TRDV2 and TRDJ1; 9 positions match TRDD3. V shed 5 bases and J 0 bases; nucleotides not matched to a gene: 9. This CDR3 region has 16 residues. The germline V gene has CDR1 GEAIGNYY and CDR2 EKD. DNA of the CDR3: TGTGCCTGTGTCGGCTTACTGGGGGAGGACACCGATAAACTCATCTTT. Its protein is CACVGLLGEDTDKLIF.

By share, this clone ranks as hyperexpanded. Different DNA sequences within this sample yield the same CDR3. In DNA form, the CDR3 reads TGTGCCTGTGACCAAATACTGGACGCCGATAAACTCATCTTT. Translation: CACDQILDADKLIF. The genes are TRDV2 and TRDJ1; the D gene could be TRDD1 or TRDD3 (5 bases each). Trimming took off 3 bases at V and 3 bases at J, with 13 bases between the two ends. CDR1 GEAIGNYY and CDR2 EKD come from the germline V gene. This CDR3 has 14 residues.

This clone was found a few times. TCRdb shows a much larger clone's protein in place of this DNA's translation, and the two differ at residue 8, likely through a read error; the protein shown is translated from the DNA. CDR3 coding DNA: TGTGCCTGTGACCCAGTACTGAGGGACTCACACACCGATAAACTCATCTTT. Amino acid sequence: CACDPVLRDSHTDKLIF. V and J are TRDV2 and TRDJ1; D ambiguous. The CDR3 consists of 17 residues. Trimming removed 3 bases from V and 0 bases from J, with 19 bases in between. Germline V gives CDR1 GEAIGNYY, CDR2 EKD.

A note on this clone: TCRdb's entry gives the protein of a much larger clone, which mismatches this DNA's translation at residue 14, likely from a read error; the protein reported here is translated from the DNA. V is TRDV2 and J is TRDJ1; 9 positions match TRDD3. Germline V gene sequence: CDR1 GEAIGNYY, CDR2 EKD. The CDR3 extends over 16 amino acids. This CDR3 is CACDPLGGDTPSKPIF. Written as DNA, the CDR3 is TGTGCCTGTGACCCCCTCGGAGGGGATACGCCGAGTAAACCCATCTTT.

As regards this clone: The protein recorded in TCRdb matches a much larger clone and deviates from this DNA's translation at residue 4, suggesting a read error; the protein here is obtained by translating the DNA. The rearrangement uses TRDV2 and TRDJ1; 9 nucleotides agree with TRDD3. The CDR3 is 19 residues long. The germline V gene has CDR1 GEAIGNYY and CDR2 EKD. CDR3 DNA sequence: TGTGCCTGTGGCACCCTCCGTGGGGGGGGATACCACGACACCGATAAACTCATCTTT. This translates into CACGTLRGGGYHDTDKLIF.

A word on this clone: A far larger clone is one base from this, pointing to a likely read error. The chain joins TRDV2 to TRDJ1; no clear D. Germline CDR1 reads GEAIGNYY; CDR2 reads EKD. This CDR3 is 15 amino acids long. For the CDR3, the DNA is TGTGCCTGTGATCTCATGTACCCGATCACCGTTAAACTCATCTTT. Its translation: CACDLMYPITVKLIF.

Comment on this clone: A far larger clone is a single base away, which makes a read error likely. This specimen includes other DNA sequences encoding the same CDR3. J is TRDJ1 and V is TRDV2; 11 positions agree with TRDD3. Looked up from germline, CDR1 is GEAIGNYY and CDR2 is EKD. The CDR3 runs 20 residues. Trimming at V came to 3 bases and at J to 1 base, leaving 18 bases not matched to a gene. The CDR3 DNA sequence: TGTGCCTGTGACTTGATGTCGGCGGGGCTGGGGGATACCTCCACCGATAAACTCATCTTT. Its protein is CACDLMSAGLGDTSTDKLIF.

This clone has just a few counts. This likely stems from a read error, as it lies one base from a far larger clone. The chain is built from TRDV2 and TRDJ3; 13 nucleotides line up with TRDD3. CDR1 and CDR2 from the germline V gene are GEAIGNYY and EKD. The CDR3 loop spans 18 amino acids. The CDR3 spells CACHTVLGDTPDTRQMFF. The CDR3 nucleotides read TGTGCCTGTCACACCGTACTGGGGGATACGCCGGACACCCGACAGATGTTTTTC.

To note about this clone: The TCRdb protein, from a much larger clone, departs from this DNA's translation at residue 12, likely by read error; the protein shown derives from the DNA. This sequence joins TRDV2 and TRDJ3, with TRDD3 identical over 10 bases. Germline loops: CDR1 GEAIGNYY, CDR2 EKD. This CDR3 has 19 residues. The CDR3 sequence: CACDTVGDTSSLDTRQMFF. DNA of the CDR3: TGTGCCTGTGACACCGTGGGGGATACCAGCTCCTTGGACACCCGACAGATGTTTTTC.

In regard to this clone: The protein TCRdb gives is from a much larger clone and does not agree with this DNA's translation at residue 3, likely a read error; the protein shown here comes from the DNA. The genes are TRDV2 and TRDJ1; possibly TRDD2 for D (5 bases). Germline V gives CDR1 GEAIGNYY, CDR2 EKD. The CDR3 has 17 amino acids. The CDR3 sequence is CARETLPFDKSTDKLIF. Written as DNA, the CDR3 is TGTGCCCGTGAGACCCTACCTTTCGATAAAAGCACCGATAAACTCATCTTT.

The sample holds a few counts of this clone. V and J are TRDV2 and TRDJ1; TRDD3 matches at 12 bases. This CDR3 spans 18 amino acids. Per germline, CDR1 GEAIGNYY and CDR2 EKD. V lost 2 bases and J lost 1; bases outside the gene matches: 10. DNA of the CDR3: TGTGCCTGTGACAGCCTAAAACTGGGGGATACTCGCACCGATAAACTCATCTTT. It encodes CACDSLKLGDTRTDKLIF.

A remark on this clone: TCRdb's entry gives the protein of a much larger clone, which mismatches this DNA's translation at residue 5, likely from a read error; the protein reported here is translated from the DNA. The rearrangement uses TRDV2 and TRDJ1, with 12 bases identical to TRDD3. The germline V gene has CDR1 GEAIGNYY and CDR2 EKD. The CDR3 is made up of 19 amino acids. Trimming cost V 3 bases and J 3 bases; bases outside gene matches: 16. CDR3 in amino acids: CACDLLSLGDTRKSDKLIF. The CDR3 DNA is TGTGCCTGTGACCTTCTGTCGCTGGGGGATACGCGGAAGTCCGATAAACTCATCTTT.

As concerns this clone: Only one base separates this from a far larger clonotype, so it likely reflects a read error. This chain uses TRDV2 with TRDJ2; 10 positions match TRDD3. The ends lost 0 bases at V and 7 bases at J; junction bases unmatched: 22. This CDR3 contains 21 residues. Per the germline V gene, CDR1 is GEAIGNYY and CDR2 is EKD. DNA of the CDR3: TGTGCCTGTGACACCGTAGGCCAAAGTCGGGGGGGGATACGCTGGGGAGCACAACTCTTCTTT. Its protein is CACDTVGQSRGGIRWGAQLFF.

As for this clone: This likely reflects a read error, since a far larger clone is one base away. This CDR3 is also generated by other DNA sequences in the sample. The chain recombines TRDV2 with TRDJ1; D is perhaps TRDD2 or TRDD3 (7 bases each). Per the germline V gene, CDR1 is GEAIGNYY and CDR2 is EKD. The V gene lost 1 base and the J gene lost 4 bases, with 27 bases spanning the gap. The CDR3 covers 19 residues. Here the CDR3 reads CACDTAGFPTGAYGDKLIF. The CDR3 coding sequence is TGTGCCTGTGACACGGCTGGCTTTCCTACTGGGGCTTATGGCGATAAACTCATCTTT.

Notes on this clone: A far more abundant clone sits one base away, making this likely a read error. Different DNA sequences within this sample yield the same CDR3. The chain's CDR3 is CACDLLASAGKLIF. The CDR3 DNA reads TGTGCCTGTGACCTTCTGGCTTCAGCGGGGAAACTCATCTTT. The chain carries TRDV2 and TRDJ1; D gene ambiguous. This CDR3 contains 14 residues. The V end was cut by 3 bases, the J end by 8 bases, with 18 bases between. Per germline, CDR1 GEAIGNYY and CDR2 EKD.

Worth noting for this clone: The protein held in TCRdb is that of a much larger clone and does not match this DNA's translation at residue 3, likely because of a read error; the protein shown is translated from the DNA. V usage is TRDV2 and J usage is TRDJ1, with 11 bases aligning to TRDD3. Germline V CDR1 and CDR2: GEAIGNYY, EKD. The CDR3 sequence is 17 residues long. The CDR3 sequence: CARDSWTAGLGDRELIF. As DNA, the CDR3 is TGTGCCCGTGACTCATGGACCGCCGGACTGGGGGATAGGGAACTCATCTTT.

To note about this clone: A far larger clone is one nucleotide away, so this likely arose from a read error. This chain connects TRDV2 to TRDJ3; TRDD3 matches at 12 bases. This CDR3 region has 22 residues. From germline, CDR1 is GEAIGNYY and CDR2 EKD. The CDR3 DNA is TGTGCCTATGACACCGTCCTACTGGGGGATACTGAGGGCGAGGGTGTGGACCGACAGATGTTTTTC. The encoded protein is CAYDTVLLGDTEGEGVDRQMFF.

This clone is large (0.1 to 1%) in the sample. The same CDR3 can be traced to other DNA sequences in this sample. The V call is TRDV2, the J call TRDJ1; tentative D call: TRDD3 (5 bases). The germline gives CDR1 GEAIGNYY, CDR2 EKD. With 3 bases removed from V and 0 bases from J, the gap between germline ends came to 19 bases. CDR3 length equals 17 residues. CDR3 nucleotide sequence: TGTGCCTGTGACCGCCTGGACCAGGGATTCAACACCGATAAACTCATCTTT. Its protein is CACDRLDQGFNTDKLIF.

This clone was found a few times. TCRdb's listed protein matches a much larger clone and diverges from this DNA's translation at residue 14, likely through a read error; the protein shown comes from the DNA. The gene calls are TRDV2 and TRDJ1, with D perhaps TRDD2 or TRDD3 (7 bases each). Germline assignment: CDR1 GEAIGNYY and CDR2 EKD. This CDR3 has 19 residues. The V end was cut by 1 base, the J end by 4 bases, with 27 bases between. The CDR3 protein is CACDTAGFPTGAYRDKLIF. Written as DNA, the CDR3 is TGTGCCTGTGACACGGCGGGCTTTCCTACTGGGGCTTATCGCGATAAACTCATCTTT.

This clone has just one count. CDR3 bases: TGTGCCTGTGACAGGCTACTGGGGGATACGCTATCCGATAAACTCATCTTT. Translating gives CACDRLLGDTLSDKLIF. The chain recombines TRDV2 with TRDJ1, with 13 bases that match TRDD3. The CDR3 runs 17 residues. Trimming took 2 bases from V and 3 from J; bases not matched to a gene: 8. The germline gives CDR1 GEAIGNYY, CDR2 EKD.

The sample holds a few counts of this clone. This likely came from a read error, as a far larger clone is one base away. The sample has other DNA sequences that encode this CDR3 too. This sequence joins TRDV2 and TRDJ1, with TRDD3 matching over 11 bases. Germline V lookup: CDR1 GEAIGNYY, CDR2 EKD. The CDR3 contains 15 residues. The CDR3 sequence is CACDTLGDNTDKLIF. Here the CDR3 DNA reads TGTGCCTGTGACACACTGGGGGATAACACAGATAAACTCATCTTT.